This T cell receptor (beta chain) was observed in a study of T cell responses to AZD1222 COVID-19 vaccine. Per germline, CDR1 LGHDT and CDR2 YNNKEL (reference sequence). The CDR3 runs 13 residues. V dropped 0 bases and J dropped 3 bases, with 6 bases sitting between them. About this clone: No antigen is known for it.

Some clones are missing from TCRdb's copy, which holds only in-frame ones; the method was immunoSEQ multiplex PCR. The sample includes some 98,000 clones, about 88% of them seen just once. Study-wide points: Seropositive at baseline were only 5 or 6 AZD1222 recipients. Donors were mostly white British, more females; clonal diversity possibly underestimated.

The chain employs TRBV3-1 (or the pseudogene TRBV3-2) and TRBJ2-7; no reliable D call. The sequenced sample was peripheral blood, obtained 28 days after the second AZD1222 dose. The receptor's source is an adult who received the AZD1222 COVID-19 vaccine. The CDR3: CASSQEFGYEQYF. The CDR3 DNA sequence: TGTGCCAGCAGCCAAGAGTTTGGCTACGAGCAGTACTTC.